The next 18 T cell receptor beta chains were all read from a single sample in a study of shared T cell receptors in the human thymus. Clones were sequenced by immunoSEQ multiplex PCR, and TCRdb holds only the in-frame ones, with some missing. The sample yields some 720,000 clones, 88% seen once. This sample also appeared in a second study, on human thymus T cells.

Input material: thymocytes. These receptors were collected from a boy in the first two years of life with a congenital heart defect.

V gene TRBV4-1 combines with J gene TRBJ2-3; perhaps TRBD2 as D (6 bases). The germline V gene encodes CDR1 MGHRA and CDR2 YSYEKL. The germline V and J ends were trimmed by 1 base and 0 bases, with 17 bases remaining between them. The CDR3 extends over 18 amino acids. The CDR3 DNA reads TGCGCCAGCAGCCAAGTTCGCGGGGACCTACCTAGCACAGATACGCAGTATTTT. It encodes CASSQVRGDLPSTDTQYF.

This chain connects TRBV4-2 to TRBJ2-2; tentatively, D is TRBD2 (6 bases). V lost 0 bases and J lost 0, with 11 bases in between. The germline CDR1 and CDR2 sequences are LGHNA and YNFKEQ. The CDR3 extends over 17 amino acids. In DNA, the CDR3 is TGTGCCAGCAGCCAAGATCATAGCGGATCGAACACCGGGGAGCTGTTTTTT. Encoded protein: CASSQDHSGSNTGELFF.

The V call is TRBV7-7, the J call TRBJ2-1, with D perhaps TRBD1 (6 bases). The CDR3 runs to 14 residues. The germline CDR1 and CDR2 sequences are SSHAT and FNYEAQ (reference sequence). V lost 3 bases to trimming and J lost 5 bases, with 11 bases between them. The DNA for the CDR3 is TGTGCCAGCAGCTTGACAGGAATAGACAATGAGCAGTTCTTC. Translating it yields CASSLTGIDNEQFF.

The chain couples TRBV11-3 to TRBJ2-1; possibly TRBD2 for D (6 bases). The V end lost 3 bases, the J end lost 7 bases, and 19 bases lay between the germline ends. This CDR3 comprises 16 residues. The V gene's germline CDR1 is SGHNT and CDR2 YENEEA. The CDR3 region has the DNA TGTGCCAGCAGCTTTTACGGGCGGGACGCACGGAATGAGCAGTTCTTC. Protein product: CASSFYGRDARNEQFF.

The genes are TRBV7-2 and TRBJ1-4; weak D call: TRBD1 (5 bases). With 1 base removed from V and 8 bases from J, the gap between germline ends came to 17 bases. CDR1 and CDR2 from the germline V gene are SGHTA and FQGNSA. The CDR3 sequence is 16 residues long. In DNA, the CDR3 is TGTGCCAGCAGCTTAGATCCCGACAGACTAGGGGAAAAACTGTTTTTT. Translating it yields CASSLDPDRLGEKLFF.

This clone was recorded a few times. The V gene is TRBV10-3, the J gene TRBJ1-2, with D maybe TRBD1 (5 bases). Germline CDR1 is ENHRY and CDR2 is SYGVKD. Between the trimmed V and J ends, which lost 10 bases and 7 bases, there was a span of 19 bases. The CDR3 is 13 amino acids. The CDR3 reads CASSRTKSRGYTF. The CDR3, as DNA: TGTGCCAGCAGCCGGACAAAGTCGCGTGGCTACACCTTC.

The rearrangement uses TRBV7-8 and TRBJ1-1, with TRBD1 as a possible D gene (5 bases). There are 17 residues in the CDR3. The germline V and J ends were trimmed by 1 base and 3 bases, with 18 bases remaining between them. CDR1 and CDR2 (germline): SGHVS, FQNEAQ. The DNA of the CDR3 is TGTGCCAGCAGCTTAGGGGGTAATCGGGGGAAGCACACTGAAGCTTTCTTT. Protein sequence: CASSLGGNRGKHTEAFF.

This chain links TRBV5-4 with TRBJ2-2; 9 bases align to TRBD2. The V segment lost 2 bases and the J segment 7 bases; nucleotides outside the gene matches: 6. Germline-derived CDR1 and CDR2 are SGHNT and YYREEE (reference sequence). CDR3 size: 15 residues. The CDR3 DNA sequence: TGTGCCAGCAGCTTTGCGGGAGGGCCCAGCGGGGAGCTGTTTTTT. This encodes CASSFAGGPSGELFF. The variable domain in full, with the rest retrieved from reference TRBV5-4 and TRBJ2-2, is ETGVTQSPTHLIKTRGQQVTLRCSSQSGHNTVSWYQQALGQGPQFIFQYYREEENGRGNFPPRFSGLQFPNYSSELNVNALELDDSALYLCASSFAGGPSGELFFGEGSRLTVL.

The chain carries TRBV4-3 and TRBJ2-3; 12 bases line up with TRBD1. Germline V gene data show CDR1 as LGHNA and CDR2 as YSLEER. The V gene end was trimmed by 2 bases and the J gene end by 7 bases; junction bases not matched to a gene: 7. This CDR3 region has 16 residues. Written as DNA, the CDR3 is TGCGCCAGCAGCCAACGGGACAGGGGGCAGGTGAATACGCAGTATTTT. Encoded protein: CASSQRDRGQVNTQYF.

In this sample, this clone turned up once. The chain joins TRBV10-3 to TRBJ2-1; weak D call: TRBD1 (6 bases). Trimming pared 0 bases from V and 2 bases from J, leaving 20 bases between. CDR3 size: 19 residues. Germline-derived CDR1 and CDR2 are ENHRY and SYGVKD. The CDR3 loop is CAISESAYRGTQTYNEQFF. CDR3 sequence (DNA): TGTGCCATCAGTGAGTCGGCGTATAGGGGGACCCAGACCTACAATGAGCAGTTCTTC.

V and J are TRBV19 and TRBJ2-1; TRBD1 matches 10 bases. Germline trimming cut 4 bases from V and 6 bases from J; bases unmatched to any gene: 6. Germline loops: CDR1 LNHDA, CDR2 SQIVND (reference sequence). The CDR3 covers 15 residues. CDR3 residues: CASSTDRGRTNEQFF. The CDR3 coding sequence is TGTGCCAGTAGTACTGACAGGGGGCGTACCAATGAGCAGTTCTTC.

CDR3 DNA sequence: TGTGCCAGCAGCTTATGGACTAGCGAGATCACAGATACGCAGTATTTT. It specifies CASSLWTSEITDTQYF. This sequence joins TRBV11-2 and TRBJ2-3; 9 nucleotides agree with TRBD2. The CDR3 has 16 amino acids. V shed 2 bases and J 2 bases; nucleotides not matched to a gene: 5. Germline CDR1 SGHAT, CDR2 FQNNGV. Using reference TRBV11-2 and TRBJ2-3 for the parts outside the CDR3, the full variable domain is EAGVAQSPRYKIIEKRQSVAFWCNPISGHATLYWYQQILGQGPKLLIQFQNNGVVDDSQLPKDRFSAERLKGVDSTLKIQPAKLEDSAVYLCASSLWTSEITDTQYFGPGTRLTVL.

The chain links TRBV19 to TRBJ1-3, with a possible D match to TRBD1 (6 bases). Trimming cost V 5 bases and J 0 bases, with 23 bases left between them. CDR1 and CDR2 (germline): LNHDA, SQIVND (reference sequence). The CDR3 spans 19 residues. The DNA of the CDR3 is TGTGCCAGTAGTGGAACTCGACAGGCCTGTATCGGCTCTGGAAACACCATATATTTT. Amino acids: CASSGTRQACIGSGNTIYF.

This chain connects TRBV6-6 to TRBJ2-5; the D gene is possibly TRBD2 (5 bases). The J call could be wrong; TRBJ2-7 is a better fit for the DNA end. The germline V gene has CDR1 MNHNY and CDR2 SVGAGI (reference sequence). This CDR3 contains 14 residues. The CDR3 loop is CASSAREGSYEQYF. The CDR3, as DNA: TGTGCCAGCAGTGCCCGAGAGGGCTCCTACGAGCAGTACTTC.

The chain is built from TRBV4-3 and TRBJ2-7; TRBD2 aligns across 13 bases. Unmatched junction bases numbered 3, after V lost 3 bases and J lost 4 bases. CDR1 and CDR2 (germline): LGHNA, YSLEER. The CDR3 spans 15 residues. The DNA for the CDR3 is TGCGCCAGCAGCCACGGGACTAGCGGGGAGTACGAGCAGTACTTC. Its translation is CASSHGTSGEYEQYF.

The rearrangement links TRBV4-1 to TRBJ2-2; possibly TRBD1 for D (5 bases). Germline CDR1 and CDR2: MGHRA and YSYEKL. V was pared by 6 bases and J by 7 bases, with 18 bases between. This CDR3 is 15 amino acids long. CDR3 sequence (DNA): TGCGCCAGCAGTAGAAGGGGCCTAGTACACGGGGAGCTGTTTTTT. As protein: CASSRRGLVHGELFF.

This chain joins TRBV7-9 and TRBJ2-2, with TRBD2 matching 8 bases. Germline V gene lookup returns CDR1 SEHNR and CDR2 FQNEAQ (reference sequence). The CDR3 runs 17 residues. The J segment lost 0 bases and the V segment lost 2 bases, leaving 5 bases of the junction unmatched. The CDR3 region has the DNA TGTGCCAGCAGCTTATACACGGGAGGGCCGAACACCGGGGAGCTGTTTTTT. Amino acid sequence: CASSLYTGGPNTGELFF.

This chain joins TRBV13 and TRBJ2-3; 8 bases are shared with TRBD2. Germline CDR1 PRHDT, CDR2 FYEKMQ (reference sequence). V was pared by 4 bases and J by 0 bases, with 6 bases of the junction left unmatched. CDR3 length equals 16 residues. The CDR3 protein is CASSSRTSHSTDTQYF. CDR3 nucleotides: TGTGCCAGCAGCTCCAGGACTAGCCATAGCACAGATACGCAGTATTTT.